This is a list of T cell receptor beta chains from one sample in a study of blood T cell repertoires in COVID-19. Generated by immunoSEQ multiplex PCR, the TCRdb table keeps only in-frame clones and is missing some. The profile shows approximately 220,000 clones, 81% of them singletons. Sequenced sample: peripheral blood. Receptors originate from a woman older than 75 with acute or convalescent COVID-19. Each CDR3 is given with its conserved first and last residue. A D gene is named only where the DNA matches it firmly. Clone size, where shown, is once, few, many, or a class for clones that have expanded.

D gene: .; clone size: .; V gene: TRBV14; J gene: TRBJ1-2; CDR3 DNA: TGTGCCAGCAGCCAAGCACAGGCCTATGGCTACACCTTC; CDR3 protein: CASSQAQAYGYTF
D gene: .; clone size: .; V gene: TRBV7-9; J gene: TRBJ1-5; CDR3 DNA: TGTGCCAGCAGCTTAAACGAGAATCAGCCCCAGCATTTT; CDR3 protein: CASSLNENQPQHF
D gene: .; clone size: few; V gene: TRBV29-1; J gene: TRBJ1-2; CDR3 DNA: TGCAGCGTTGAATCTCCAGGGAACTATGGCTACACCTTC; CDR3 protein: CSVESPGNYGYTF
D gene: TRBD1; clone size: .; V gene: TRBV5-6; J gene: TRBJ1-1; CDR3 DNA: TGTGCCAGCAGCTTCGGACAGGGGGCAAACACTGAAGCTTTCTTT; CDR3 protein: CASSFGQGANTEAFF
D gene: .; clone size: .; V gene: TRBV7-2; J gene: TRBJ1-3; CDR3 DNA: TGTGCCAGCAGCCCTAGTCCGGGGATTAGAAACACCATATATTTT; CDR3 protein: CASSPSPGIRNTIYF
D gene: .; clone size: .; V gene: TRBV5-1; J gene: TRBJ1-3; CDR3 DNA: TGCGCCAGCAGCCCGGCGGGAGGGGGAAACACCATATATTTT; CDR3 protein: CASSPAGGGNTIYF
D gene: TRBD2; clone size: .; V gene: TRBV3-1/TRBV3-2; J gene: TRBJ2-2; CDR3 DNA: TGTGCCAGCAGCCTAGGACTAGCGGAAAACACCGGGGAGCTGTTTTTT; CDR3 protein: CASSLGLAENTGELFF
D gene: TRBD2; clone size: .; V gene: TRBV4-2; J gene: TRBJ2-5; CDR3 DNA: TGTGCCAGCAGCCAAGGGGCAACTAGCGGGAGGGAAGAGACCCAGTACTTC; CDR3 protein: CASSQGATSGREETQYF
D gene: TRBD1; clone size: .; V gene: TRBV7-2; J gene: TRBJ2-7; CDR3 DNA: TGTGCCAGCAGCCCTGGGACAGGGAGATTTAACGAGCAGTACTTC; CDR3 protein: CASSPGTGRFNEQYF
D gene: .; clone size: .; V gene: TRBV28; J gene: TRBJ2-7; CDR3 DNA: TGTGCCAGCAGTCAATACAGGACTACCTACGAGCAGTACTTC; CDR3 protein: CASSQYRTTYEQYF
D gene: .; clone size: .; V gene: TRBV21-1; J gene: TRBJ2-1; CDR3 DNA: TGTGCCAGCAGCCCTCCCCTAGCGGGAATAAAAAATGAGCAGTTCTTC; CDR3 protein: CASSPPLAGIKNEQFF
D gene: TRBD2; clone size: .; V gene: TRBV18; J gene: TRBJ2-1; CDR3 DNA: TGTGCCAGCTCACCAACTAGCGGGAGCTACAATGAGCAGTTCTTC; CDR3 protein: CASSPTSGSYNEQFF
D gene: TRBD1; clone size: .; V gene: TRBV5-4; J gene: TRBJ1-1; CDR3 DNA: TGTGCCAGCAGCTACCGGGACAGGGTCACTGAAGCTTTCTTT; CDR3 protein: CASSYRDRVTEAFF
D gene: TRBD2; clone size: .; V gene: TRBV10-3; J gene: TRBJ2-3; CDR3 DNA: TGTGCCATCAGTGAGCCGACGGGGGGAATTACTAGCGCCACGACAGATACGCAGTATTTT; CDR3 protein: CAISEPTGGITSATTDTQYF
D gene: .; clone size: once; V gene: TRBV12-3/TRBV12-4; J gene: TRBJ1-6; CDR3 DNA: TGTGCCAGCAGTTTGTACTCCCCGTCACCCCTCCACTTT; CDR3 protein: CASSLYSPSPLHF
D gene: TRBD1; clone size: .; V gene: TRBV6-5; J gene: TRBJ2-1; CDR3 DNA: TGTGCCAGCACGACAGGGAACTCCTACAATGAGCAGTTCTTC; CDR3 protein: CASTTGNSYNEQFF
D gene: .; clone size: .; V gene: TRBV5-1; J gene: TRBJ1-1; CDR3 DNA: TGCGCCAGCAACCTTGCCGGGGGGAGGGTGACTGAAGCTTTCTTT; CDR3 protein: CASNLAGGRVTEAFF
D gene: .; clone size: .; V gene: TRBV24-1; J gene: TRBJ1-2; CDR3 DNA: TGTGCCACCAGTGACCCGGGGAGAGACTATGGCTACACCTTC; CDR3 protein: CATSDPGRDYGYTF
D gene: TRBD2; clone size: .; V gene: TRBV9; J gene: TRBJ2-2; CDR3 DNA: TGTGCCAGCAGCGCGGGACTAGTCACCGGGGAGCTGTTTTTT; CDR3 protein: CASSAGLVTGELFF
D gene: TRBD2; clone size: .; V gene: TRBV5-4; J gene: TRBJ2-2; CDR3 DNA: TGTGCCAGCAGCACGGGACTAGCGGGAGGTCATTCCGGGGAGCTGTTTTTT; CDR3 protein: CASSTGLAGGHSGELFF
D gene: TRBD2; clone size: .; V gene: TRBV29-1; J gene: TRBJ2-1; CDR3 DNA: TGCAGCGTTGAGTTGCTAGCGGGACACAATGAGCAGTTCTTC; CDR3 protein: CSVELLAGHNEQFF
D gene: TRBD1; clone size: .; V gene: TRBV3-1/TRBV3-2; J gene: TRBJ1-2; CDR3 DNA: TGTGCCAGCAGCTCGGAAGGACAGGGAAGCTATGGCTACACCTTC; CDR3 protein: CASSSEGQGSYGYTF
D gene: .; clone size: .; V gene: TRBV25-1; J gene: TRBJ1-6; CDR3 DNA: TGTGCCAGCAGTGACTTCCCCAATTCACCCCTCCACTTT; CDR3 protein: CASSDFPNSPLHF
D gene: .; clone size: .; V gene: TRBV28; J gene: TRBJ1-4; CDR3 DNA: TGTGCCACCAACGGTAGAGGAATAAATGAAAAACTGTTTTTT; CDR3 protein: CATNGRGINEKLFF
D gene: TRBD2; clone size: .; V gene: TRBV6-4; J gene: TRBJ2-3; CDR3 DNA: TGTGCCAGCAGTGACTTCCCTAGCGGGGGGACGACAGATACGCAGTATTTT; CDR3 protein: CASSDFPSGGTTDTQYF
D gene: .; clone size: few; V gene: TRBV25-1; J gene: TRBJ1-2; CDR3 DNA: TGTGCCAGCAGGCAGGGCAACTATGGCTACACCTTC; CDR3 protein: CASRQGNYGYTF
D gene: .; clone size: .; V gene: TRBV30; J gene: TRBJ1-5; CDR3 DNA: TGTGCCTGGAGTTATCCCGGGTTCGCTAATCAGCCCCAGCATTTT; CDR3 protein: CAWSYPGFANQPQHF
D gene: TRBD1; clone size: .; V gene: TRBV7-2; J gene: TRBJ2-7; CDR3 DNA: TGTGCCAGCAGCTCCGACGCAGGGACAGGGTTCTACGAGCAGTACTTC; CDR3 protein: CASSSDAGTGFYEQYF
D gene: TRBD2; clone size: .; V gene: TRBV25-1; J gene: TRBJ2-3; CDR3 DNA: TGTGCCAGCAGTGAAACGACTAGCGGGACAGATACGCAGTATTTT; CDR3 protein: CASSETTSGTDTQYF
D gene: TRBD1; clone size: .; V gene: TRBV3-1/TRBV3-2; J gene: TRBJ2-3; CDR3 DNA: TGTGCCAGCAGCCCCCGGGACAGGGGCCATCGGGATACGCAGTATTTT; CDR3 protein: CASSPRDRGHRDTQYF
D gene: TRBD1; clone size: .; V gene: TRBV6-5; J gene: TRBJ2-3; CDR3 DNA: TGTGCCAGCGTAGACAGGGTTCGTCCAGATACGCAGTATTTT; CDR3 protein: CASVDRVRPDTQYF
D gene: TRBD1; clone size: .; V gene: TRBV9; J gene: TRBJ1-1; CDR3 DNA: TGTGCCAGCAGCCAGGGGGCTGTTACTGAAGCTTTCTTT; CDR3 protein: CASSQGAVTEAFF
D gene: .; clone size: .; V gene: TRBV6-5; J gene: TRBJ1-5; CDR3 DNA: TGTGCCAGCAGTTTCCGGGGTCAGCCCCAGCATTTT; CDR3 protein: CASSFRGQPQHF
D gene: .; clone size: once; V gene: TRBV19; J gene: TRBJ1-2; CDR3 DNA: TGTGCCAGTAGTATTCCAGGGGCCTCCCATGCACGTAACTACACCTTC; CDR3 protein: CASSIPGASHARNYTF
D gene: TRBD1; clone size: .; V gene: TRBV11-2; J gene: TRBJ1-4; CDR3 DNA: TGTGCCAGCAGCTTAGACCCCGGCAGGGGGGTATGGGAAAAACTGTTTTTT; CDR3 protein: CASSLDPGRGVWEKLFF
D gene: .; clone size: .; V gene: TRBV21-1; J gene: TRBJ2-7; CDR3 DNA: TGTGCCAGCAGCAAGCTTGGCGGGAACGTCTACGAGCAGTACTTC; CDR3 protein: CASSKLGGNVYEQYF
D gene: TRBD1; clone size: .; V gene: TRBV6-6; J gene: TRBJ1-2; CDR3 DNA: TGTGCCAGCAGTGGAGCCCCAGGGGGTGGAGGCTACACCTTC; CDR3 protein: CASSGAPGGGGYTF
D gene: TRBD2; clone size: .; V gene: TRBV19; J gene: TRBJ2-1; CDR3 DNA: TGTGCCAGTGGAGCGGGGAGCTCCTACAATGAGCAGTTCTTC; CDR3 protein: CASGAGSSYNEQFF
D gene: .; clone size: .; V gene: TRBV6-5; J gene: TRBJ2-3; CDR3 DNA: TGTGCCAGCAGAGCGGCCAGTAACACAGATACGCAGTATTTT; CDR3 protein: CASRAASNTDTQYF